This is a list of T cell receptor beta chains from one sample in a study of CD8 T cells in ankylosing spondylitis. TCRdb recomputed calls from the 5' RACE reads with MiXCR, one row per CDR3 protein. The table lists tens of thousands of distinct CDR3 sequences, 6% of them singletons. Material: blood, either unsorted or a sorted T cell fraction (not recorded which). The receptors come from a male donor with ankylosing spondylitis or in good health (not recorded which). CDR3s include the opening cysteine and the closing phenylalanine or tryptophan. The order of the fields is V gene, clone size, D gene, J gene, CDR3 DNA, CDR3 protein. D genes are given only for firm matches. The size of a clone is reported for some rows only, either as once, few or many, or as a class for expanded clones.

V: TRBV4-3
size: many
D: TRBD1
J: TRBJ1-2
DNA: TGCGCCAGCAGCCAAGATCTAGGGTGGCGGACAGGGAACTATGGCTACACCTTC
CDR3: CASSQDLGWRTGNYGYTF

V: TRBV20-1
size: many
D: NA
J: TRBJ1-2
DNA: TGCAGTTCTTCGTCAGGAGCTACAACCTATGGCTACACCTTC
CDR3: CSSSSGATTYGYTF

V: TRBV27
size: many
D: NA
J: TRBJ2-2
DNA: TGTGCCAGCAGTCCTTCACTAGGTTCAAAGGACGGGGAGCTGTTTTTT
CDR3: CASSPSLGSKDGELFF

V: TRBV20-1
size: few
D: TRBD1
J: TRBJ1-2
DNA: TGCAGTGCTAGAGATTCGGACAGGACAAACTATGGCTACACCTTC
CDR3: CSARDSDRTNYGYTF

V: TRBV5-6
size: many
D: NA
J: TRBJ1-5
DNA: TGTGCCAGCAGTCAGGGTTTGGTTCAGCCCCAGCATTTT
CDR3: CASSQGLVQPQHF

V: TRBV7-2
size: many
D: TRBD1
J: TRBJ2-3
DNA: TGTGCCAGCAGCAAAACAGGGGGAAACACAGATACGCAGTATTTT
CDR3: CASSKTGGNTDTQYF

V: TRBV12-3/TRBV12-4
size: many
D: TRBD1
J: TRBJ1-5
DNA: TGTGCCAGCAGTTTTTATTGGACAGGGGGCCATCAGCCCCAGCATTTT
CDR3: CASSFYWTGGHQPQHF

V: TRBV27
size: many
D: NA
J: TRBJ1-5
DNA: TGTGCCAGCAGTACCCGTAGGGGCCAGCCCCAGCATTTT
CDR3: CASSTRRGQPQHF

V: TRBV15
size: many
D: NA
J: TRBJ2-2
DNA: TGTGCCACCAGCAGAGATGTAGGGGGGTACACCGGGGAGCTGTTTTTT
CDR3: CATSRDVGGYTGELFF

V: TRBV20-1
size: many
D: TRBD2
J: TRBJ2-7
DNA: TGCAGTGCCCCGGGACTACGTTCCTCCTACGAGCAGTACTTC
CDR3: CSAPGLRSSYEQYF

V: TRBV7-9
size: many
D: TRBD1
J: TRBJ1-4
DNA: TGTGCCGGAGGGACAGGAGATGAAAAACTGTTTTTT
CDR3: CAGGTGDEKLFF

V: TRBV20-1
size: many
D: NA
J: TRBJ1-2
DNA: TGCAGTGCAGGGGCAGGGGTGGACTATGGCTACACCTTC
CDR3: CSAGAGVDYGYTF

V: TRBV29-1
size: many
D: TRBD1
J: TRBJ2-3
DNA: TGCAGCGTTGGAGACAGGGCACGGGATACGCAGTATTTT
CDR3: CSVGDRARDTQYF

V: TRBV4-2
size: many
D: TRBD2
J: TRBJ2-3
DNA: TGTGCCAGCAGCCCCTTAGGGACTAGCGGGAGCACAGATACGCAGTATTTT
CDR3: CASSPLGTSGSTDTQYF

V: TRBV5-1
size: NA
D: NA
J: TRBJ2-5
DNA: TGCGCCAGCAGCGAGCTCGGGCAAGAGACCCAGTACTTC
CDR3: CASSELGQETQYF

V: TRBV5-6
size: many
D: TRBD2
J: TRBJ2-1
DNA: TGTGCCAGCAGCCGTGATACTAGCGGGGGTTTGGATGAGCAGTTCTTC
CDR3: CASSRDTSGGLDEQFF

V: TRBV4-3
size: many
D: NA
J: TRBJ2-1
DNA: TGCGCCAGCAGCCAAGATCGGCAGGCAGATTACAATGAGCAGTTCTTC
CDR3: CASSQDRQADYNEQFF

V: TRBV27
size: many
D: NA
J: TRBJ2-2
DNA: TGTGCCAGCAGACCATCCTGGGGGCGCGGGAACACCGGGGAGCTGTTTTTT
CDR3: CASRPSWGRGNTGELFF

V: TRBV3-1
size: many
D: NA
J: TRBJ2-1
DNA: TGTGCCAGCAGCCCTACGGACGTCTCGGGGGATGAGCAGTTCTTC
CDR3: CASSPTDVSGDEQFF

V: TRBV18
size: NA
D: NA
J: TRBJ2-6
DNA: TGTGCCAGCTCACTGGAACTCTCTGGGGCCAACGTCCTGACTTTC
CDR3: CASSLELSGANVLTF

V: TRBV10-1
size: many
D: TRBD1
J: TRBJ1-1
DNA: TGCGCCAGCAGTGACCAGGCAGGGGGTGAATTCTCTGAAGCTTTCTTT
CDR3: CASSDQAGGEFSEAFF

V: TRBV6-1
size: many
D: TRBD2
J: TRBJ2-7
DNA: TGTGCCAGCAGTGACCGGGGGGGCAGCTACGAGCAGTACTTC
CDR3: CASSDRGGSYEQYF

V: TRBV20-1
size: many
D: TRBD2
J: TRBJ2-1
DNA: TGCAGTGCTCCGGCGGGACTAACCCGTCGGGAGCAGTTCTTC
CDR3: CSAPAGLTRREQFF

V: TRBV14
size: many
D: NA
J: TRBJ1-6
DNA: TGTGCCAGCAGCCAATGGACCGATTCACCCCTCCACTTT
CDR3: CASSQWTDSPLHF

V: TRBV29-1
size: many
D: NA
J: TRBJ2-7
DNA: TGCAGCGTTGATAGCCCTGGCTCCTACGAGCAGTACTTC
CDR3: CSVDSPGSYEQYF

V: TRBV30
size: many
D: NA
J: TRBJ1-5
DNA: TGTGCCTGGAGTGTGTCAGGGAATCAGCCCCAGCATTTT
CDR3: CAWSVSGNQPQHF

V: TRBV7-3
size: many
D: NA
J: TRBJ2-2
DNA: TGTGCCAGCAGCCCCAAAGGACACGGGTCCTACCCTAACACCGGGGAGCTGTTTTTT
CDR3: CASSPKGHGSYPNTGELFF

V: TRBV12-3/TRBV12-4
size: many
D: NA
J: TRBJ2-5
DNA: TGTACCAGCAGTTTAGCAGACCTACAGTCGTACCAAGAGACCCAGTACTTC
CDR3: CTSSLADLQSYQETQYF

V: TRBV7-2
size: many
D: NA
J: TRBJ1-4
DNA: TGTGCCAGCAGCGGGGGCTCTAATGAAAAACTGTTTTTT
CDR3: CASSGGSNEKLFF